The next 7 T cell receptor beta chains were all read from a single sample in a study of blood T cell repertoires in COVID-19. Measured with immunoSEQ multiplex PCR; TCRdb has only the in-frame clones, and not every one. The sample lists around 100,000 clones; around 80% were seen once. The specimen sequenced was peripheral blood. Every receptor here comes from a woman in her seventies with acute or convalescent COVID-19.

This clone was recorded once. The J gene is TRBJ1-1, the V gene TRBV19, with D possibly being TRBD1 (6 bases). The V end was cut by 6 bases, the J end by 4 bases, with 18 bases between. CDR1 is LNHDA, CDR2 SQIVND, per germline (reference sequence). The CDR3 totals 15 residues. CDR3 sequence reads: CASSPGASLGTEAFF. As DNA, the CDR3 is TGTGCCAGTAGCCCAGGGGCTAGTCTTGGCACTGAAGCTTTCTTT.

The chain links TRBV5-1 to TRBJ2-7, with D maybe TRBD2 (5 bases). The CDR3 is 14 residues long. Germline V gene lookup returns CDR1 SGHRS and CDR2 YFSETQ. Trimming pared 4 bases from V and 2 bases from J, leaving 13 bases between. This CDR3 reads CASSIGLATYEQYF. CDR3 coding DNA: TGCGCCAGCAGCATCGGACTGGCTACCTACGAGCAGTACTTC.

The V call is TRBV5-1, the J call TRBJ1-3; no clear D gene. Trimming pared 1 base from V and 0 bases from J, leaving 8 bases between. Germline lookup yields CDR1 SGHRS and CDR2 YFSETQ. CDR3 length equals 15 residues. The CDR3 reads CASSLFGFSGNTIYF. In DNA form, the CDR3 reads TGCGCCAGCAGCTTGTTCGGGTTCTCTGGAAACACCATATATTTT.

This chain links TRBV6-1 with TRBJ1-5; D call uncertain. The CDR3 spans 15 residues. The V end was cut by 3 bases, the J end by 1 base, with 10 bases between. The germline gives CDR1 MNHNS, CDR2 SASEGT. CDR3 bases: TGTGCCAGCAGTGAGTTAAGCCCCAGCAATCAGCCCCAGCATTTT. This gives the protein CASSELSPSNQPQHF.

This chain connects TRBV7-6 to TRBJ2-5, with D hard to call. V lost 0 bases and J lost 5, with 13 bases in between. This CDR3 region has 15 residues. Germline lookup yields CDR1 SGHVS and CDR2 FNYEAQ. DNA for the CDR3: TGTGCCAGCAGCTTAGCGGGCAGTGGGTCGGAGACCCAGTACTTC. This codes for CASSLAGSGSETQYF.

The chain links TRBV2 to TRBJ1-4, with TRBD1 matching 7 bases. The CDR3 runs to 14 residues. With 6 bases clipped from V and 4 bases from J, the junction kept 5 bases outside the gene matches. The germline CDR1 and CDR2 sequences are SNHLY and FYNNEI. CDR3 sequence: CASRWDSNNEKLFF. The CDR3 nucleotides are TGTGCCAGCAGGTGGGACAGCAATAATGAAAAACTGTTTTTT. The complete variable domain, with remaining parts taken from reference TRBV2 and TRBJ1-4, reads EPEVTQTPSHQVTQMGQEVILRCVPISNHLYFYWYRQILGQKVEFLVSFYNNEISEKSEIFDDQFSVERPDGSNFTLKIRSTKLEDSAMYFCASRWDSNNEKLFFGSGTQLSVL.

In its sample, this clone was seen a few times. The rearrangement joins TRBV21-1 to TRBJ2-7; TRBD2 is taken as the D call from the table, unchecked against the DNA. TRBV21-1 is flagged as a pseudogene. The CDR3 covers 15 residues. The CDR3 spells CASSKVGLAGGEQYF. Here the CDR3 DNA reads TGTGCCAGCAGCAAAGTCGGACTAGCGGGAGGCGAGCAGTACTTC.